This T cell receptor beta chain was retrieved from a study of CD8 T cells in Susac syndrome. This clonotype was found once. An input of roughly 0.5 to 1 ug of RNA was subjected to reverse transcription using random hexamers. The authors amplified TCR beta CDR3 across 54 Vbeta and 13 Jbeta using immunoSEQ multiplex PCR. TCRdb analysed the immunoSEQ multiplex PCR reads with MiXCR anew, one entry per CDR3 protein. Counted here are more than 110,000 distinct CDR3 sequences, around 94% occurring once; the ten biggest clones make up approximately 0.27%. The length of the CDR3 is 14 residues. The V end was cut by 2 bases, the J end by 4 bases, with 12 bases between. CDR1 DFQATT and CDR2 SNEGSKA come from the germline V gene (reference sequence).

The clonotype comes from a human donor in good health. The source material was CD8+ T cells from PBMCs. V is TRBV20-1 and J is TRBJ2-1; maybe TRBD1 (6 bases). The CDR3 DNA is TGCAGTGCTAGAAGACAGGAGTTTTACAATGAGCAGTTCTTC. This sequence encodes CSARRQEFYNEQFF.